The clone carrying this T cell receptor beta chain was seen repeatedly, ten times or more. The antigen remains undetermined. This record comes from a study of neurological immune-mediated disorders. Findings of the study overall: Expanded clones shared no identical CDR3 amino acid sequences across subjects, which suggested private TCR-beta repertoires in all groups.

The authors produced cDNA by 5'RACE using 10-nucleotide random UMIs. TCRdb re-called the 5' RACE reads with MiXCR, one entry per CDR3 protein. This table holds about 16,000 distinct CDR3 sequences, about 14% found once. Germline CDR1 reads SGHRS; CDR2 reads YFSETQ. The germline V and J ends were trimmed by 0 bases and 7 bases, with 11 bases remaining between them. The length of the CDR3 is 14 residues. This clonotype originated in a man aged 55 to 69 with HTLV-1-associated myelopathy (HAM/TSP). The sample taken for sequencing was PBMCs. This chain connects TRBV5-1 to TRBJ1-5; D unresolved. The CDR3 DNA reads TGCGCCAGCAGCTTGGAAACAGATGGCCAGCCCCAGCATTTT. Encoded protein: CASSLETDGQPQHF.